The entry that follows covers one T cell receptor (beta chain) sequence. Its antigen remains unidentified. With a J-beta primer mix and a sample-barcoded 5' primer, a second PCR ran about 7 to 12 cycles. In TCRdb, the 5' RACE reads were re-called with MiXCR into one record per CDR3 protein. In the table there are 1.5 million to 2 million distinct CDR3 sequences, 28% of which are singletons. The sample is drawn from a study of blood T cells in healthy people across ages. Study context: Template switching caught about one barcoded beta molecule for each two T cells.

Study-level results: Long-lived donors had more naive CD4+ cells and higher diversity than aged donors. Estimates based on one million T cells were treated as lower bounds.

The specimen was blood. The receptor's source is a woman between 25 and 40 years old in good health.

CDR3: CASSLNPGDTEAFF. The CDR3 DNA sequence: TGTGCCAGCAGCTTAAACCCCGGGGACACTGAAGCTTTCTTT. The chain links TRBV7-3 to TRBJ1-1; unclear D gene. CDR1 is SGHTA, CDR2 FQGTGA, per germline. CDR3 length: 14 amino acids. Trimming cost V 1 base and J 3 bases, with 9 bases left between them.